These T cell receptor beta chains were read from a single sample in a study of cytomegalovirus exposure and HLA in healthy donors. The repertoire was sequenced with immunoSEQ multiplex PCR; TCRdb's copy has only in-frame clones and lacks some. The sample has around 150,000 clones; approximately 78% are singletons. Sequencing was done on a sample of PBMCs. Receptor source: a woman between 40 and 50 years old in good health and CMV-seronegative. The conserved cysteine and the conserved F or W are not part of the CDR3 here. Each record gives: V gene, J gene, CDR3 protein.

TRBV11-1,TRBJ2-7,ASSLVGTVSYEQY
TRBV9,TRBJ1-1,ASAEDPMGGEAF
TRBV9,TRBJ2-3,ASSVVISGGRDTQY
TRBV5-1,TRBJ2-2,ASLVGGRWTGELF
TRBV6-1,TRBJ2-7,ASSELAPYHEQY
TRBV6-1,TRBJ1-4,ASSSPINRVGLF
TRBV28,TRBJ1-4,ASSEGAHNEKLF
TRBV5-6,TRBJ2-1,ASSPTARGGLGSYNEQF
TRBV19,TRBJ1-6,ASSPSGTDYNSPLH
TRBV7-9,TRBJ1-3,ASSSRGTSGNTIY
TRBV14,TRBJ2-2,ASTKGTGTNTGELF
TRBV7-2,TRBJ2-7,ASRYRDRVDLEQY
TRBV7-2,TRBJ2-3,ASPPSWGDTQY
TRBV7-9,TRBJ1-4,ASSLEYGGDEKLF
TRBV10-3,TRBJ2-7,AISEGDRAFYEQY
TRBV11-1,TRBJ2-7,ASSLGINRGYEQY
TRBV5-4,TRBJ1-4,ASSPRDKATANEKLF
TRBV28,TRBJ1-2,ASSTLSRGARGGYT
TRBV5-1,TRBJ1-4,ASSLGQGADEKLF
TRBV28,TRBJ1-1,ASLAGGTEAF
TRBV5-1,TRBJ1-5,ASSLEGGSYQPQH
TRBV6-6,TRBJ1-2,ASSYSAGDYGYT
TRBV5-1,TRBJ2-7,ASSLQQGSYEQY
TRBV5-5,TRBJ2-1,ASSLGQVNEQF
TRBV6-1,TRBJ1-4,ASRETGVNEKLF
TRBV19,TRBJ2-3,ASSTDPFSGGAGDTQY
TRBV28,TRBJ1-2,ASSLWTENYGYT
TRBV4-1,TRBJ2-3,ASSPQVGSGGSDTQY
TRBV6-6,-,ASSYSRDSSSEQY
TRBV21-1,TRBJ1-5,ALVGRVLQPQH
TRBV5-1,TRBJ2-7,ASSLDRHSYEQY
TRBV19,TRBJ2-6,ASRRQGSSGANVLT
TRBV6-1,TRBJ2-5,ASSDLLAGTQETQY
TRBV5-1,TRBJ1-4,ASSFLGDEKLF
TRBV4-1,TRBJ2-3,ASSQGRVGLAGTDTQY
TRBV9,TRBJ2-1,ASSVVVGPSGVSYNEQF
TRBV6-6,TRBJ1-2,ASSTTGTAYGYT
TRBV19,TRBJ2-3,ASMRAGAPDTQY
TRBV7-9,TRBJ1-2,ASRHQGVSGYT
TRBV5-4,TRBJ1-2,ASSPVPGQGNSGYT
TRBV11-2,TRBJ1-2,ASSLEPGTGNGYT
TRBV7-9,TRBJ2-3,ASSLSQGFTDTQY
TRBV5-1,TRBJ1-2,ASSPFRQGIYGYT
TRBV29-1,TRBJ2-3,SVPPGTSAADTQY
TRBV5-4,TRBJ2-2,ASSASGGMNTGELF
TRBV7-2,TRBJ2-2,ASSLEVRRGELF
TRBV28,TRBJ1-5,ASSPGQGDQPQH
TRBV20-1,TRBJ1-4,SAHARRF
TRBV28,TRBJ1-4,ASQGQLETSGEKLF
TRBV2,TRBJ1-1,ASRPDRVNTEAF
TRBV25-1,TRBJ1-5,ASMTGNQPQH
TRBV5-1,TRBJ1-6,ASSLWAGNSPLH